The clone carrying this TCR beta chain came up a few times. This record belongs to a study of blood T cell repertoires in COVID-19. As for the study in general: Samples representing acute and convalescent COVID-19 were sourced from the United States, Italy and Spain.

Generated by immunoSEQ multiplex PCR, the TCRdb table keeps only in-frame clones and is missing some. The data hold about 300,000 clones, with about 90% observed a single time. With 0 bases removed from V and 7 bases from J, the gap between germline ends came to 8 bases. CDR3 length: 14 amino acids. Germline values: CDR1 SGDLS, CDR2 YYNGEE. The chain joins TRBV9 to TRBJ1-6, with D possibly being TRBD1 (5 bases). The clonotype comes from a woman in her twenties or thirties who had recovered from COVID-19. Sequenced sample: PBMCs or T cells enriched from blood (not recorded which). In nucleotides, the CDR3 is TGTGCCAGCAGCGTAGCAGGGTCAAATTCACCCCTCCACTTT. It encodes CASSVAGSNSPLHF.